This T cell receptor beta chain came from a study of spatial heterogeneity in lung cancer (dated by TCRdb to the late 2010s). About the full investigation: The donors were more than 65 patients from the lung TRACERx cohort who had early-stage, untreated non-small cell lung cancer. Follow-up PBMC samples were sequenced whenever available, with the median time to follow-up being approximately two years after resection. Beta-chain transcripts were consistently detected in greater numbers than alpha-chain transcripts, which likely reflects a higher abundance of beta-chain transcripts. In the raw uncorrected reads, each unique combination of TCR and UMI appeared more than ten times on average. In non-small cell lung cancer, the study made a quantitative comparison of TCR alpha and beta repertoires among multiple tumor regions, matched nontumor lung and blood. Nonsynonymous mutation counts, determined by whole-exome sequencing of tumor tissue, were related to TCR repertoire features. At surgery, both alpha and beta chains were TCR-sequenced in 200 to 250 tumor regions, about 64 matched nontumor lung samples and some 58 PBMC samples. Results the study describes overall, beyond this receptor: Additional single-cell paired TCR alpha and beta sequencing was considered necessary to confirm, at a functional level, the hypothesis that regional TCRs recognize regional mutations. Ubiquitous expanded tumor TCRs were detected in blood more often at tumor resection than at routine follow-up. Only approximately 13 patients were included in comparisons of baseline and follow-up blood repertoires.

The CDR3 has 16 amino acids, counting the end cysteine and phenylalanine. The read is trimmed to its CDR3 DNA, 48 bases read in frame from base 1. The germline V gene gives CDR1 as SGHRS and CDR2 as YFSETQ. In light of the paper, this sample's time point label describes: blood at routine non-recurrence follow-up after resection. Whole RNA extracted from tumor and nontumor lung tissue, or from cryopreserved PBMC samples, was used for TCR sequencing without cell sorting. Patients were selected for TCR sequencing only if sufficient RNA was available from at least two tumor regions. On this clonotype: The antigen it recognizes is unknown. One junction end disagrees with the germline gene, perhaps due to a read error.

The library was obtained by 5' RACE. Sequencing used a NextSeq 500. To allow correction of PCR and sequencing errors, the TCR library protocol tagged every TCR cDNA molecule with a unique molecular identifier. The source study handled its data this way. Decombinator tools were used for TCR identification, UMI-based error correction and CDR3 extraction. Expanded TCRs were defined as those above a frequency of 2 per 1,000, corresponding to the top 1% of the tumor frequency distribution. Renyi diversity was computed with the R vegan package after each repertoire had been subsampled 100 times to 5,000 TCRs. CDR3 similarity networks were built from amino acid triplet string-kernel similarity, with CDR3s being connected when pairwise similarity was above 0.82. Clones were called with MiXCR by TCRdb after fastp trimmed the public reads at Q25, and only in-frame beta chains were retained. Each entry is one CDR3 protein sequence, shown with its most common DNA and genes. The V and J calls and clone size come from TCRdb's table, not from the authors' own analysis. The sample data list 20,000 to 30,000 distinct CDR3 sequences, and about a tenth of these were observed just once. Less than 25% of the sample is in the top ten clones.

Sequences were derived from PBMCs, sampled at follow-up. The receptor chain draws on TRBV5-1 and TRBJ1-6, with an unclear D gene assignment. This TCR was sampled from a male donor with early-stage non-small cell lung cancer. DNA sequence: TGCGCCAGCAGCTTGGCGGAGGCTTCCTTTAATTCACCCCTCCACTTT. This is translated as CASSLAEASFNSPLHF.